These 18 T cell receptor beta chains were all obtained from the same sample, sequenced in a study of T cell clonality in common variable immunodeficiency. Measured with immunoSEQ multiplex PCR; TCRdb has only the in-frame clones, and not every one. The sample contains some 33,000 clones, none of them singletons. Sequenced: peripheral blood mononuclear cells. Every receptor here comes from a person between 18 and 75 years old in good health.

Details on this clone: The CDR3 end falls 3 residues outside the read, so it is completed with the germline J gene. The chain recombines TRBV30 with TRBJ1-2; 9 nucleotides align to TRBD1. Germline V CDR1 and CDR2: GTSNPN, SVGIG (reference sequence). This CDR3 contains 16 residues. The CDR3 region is CAWSHRTGASTDTYTF. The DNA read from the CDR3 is TGTGCCTGGAGCCATAGGACAGGGGCGAGCACAGATACC.

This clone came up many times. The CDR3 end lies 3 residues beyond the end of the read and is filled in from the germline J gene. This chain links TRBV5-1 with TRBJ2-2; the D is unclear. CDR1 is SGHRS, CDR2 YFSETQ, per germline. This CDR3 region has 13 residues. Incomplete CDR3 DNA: TGCGCCAGCAGGAATGGCCCCAATGAAAAG. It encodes CASRNGPNEK. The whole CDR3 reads CASRNGPNEKLFF.

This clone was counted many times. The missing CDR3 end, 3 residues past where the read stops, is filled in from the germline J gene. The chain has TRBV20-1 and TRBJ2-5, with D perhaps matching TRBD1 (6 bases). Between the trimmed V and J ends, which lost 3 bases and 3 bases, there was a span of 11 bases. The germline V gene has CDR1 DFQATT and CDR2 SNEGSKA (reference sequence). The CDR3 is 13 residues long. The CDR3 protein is CSASQNREETQYF. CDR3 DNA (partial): TGCAGTGCTAGTCAAAACAGGGAAGAGACC.

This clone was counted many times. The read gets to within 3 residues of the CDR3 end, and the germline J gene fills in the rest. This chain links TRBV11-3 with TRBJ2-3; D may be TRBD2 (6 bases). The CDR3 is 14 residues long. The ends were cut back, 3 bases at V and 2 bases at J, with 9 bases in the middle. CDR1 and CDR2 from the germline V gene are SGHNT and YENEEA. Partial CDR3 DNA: TGTGCCAGCAGCTTGGAGGGCGTCACAGATACG. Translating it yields CASSLEGVTDT. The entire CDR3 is CASSLEGVTDTQYF. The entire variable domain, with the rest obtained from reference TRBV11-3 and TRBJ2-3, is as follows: EAGVVQSPRYKIIEKKQPVAFWCNPISGHNTLYWYLQNLGQGPELLIRYENEEAVDDSQLPKDRFSAERLKGVDSTLKIQPAELGDSAVYLCASSLEGVTDTQYFGPGTRLTVL.

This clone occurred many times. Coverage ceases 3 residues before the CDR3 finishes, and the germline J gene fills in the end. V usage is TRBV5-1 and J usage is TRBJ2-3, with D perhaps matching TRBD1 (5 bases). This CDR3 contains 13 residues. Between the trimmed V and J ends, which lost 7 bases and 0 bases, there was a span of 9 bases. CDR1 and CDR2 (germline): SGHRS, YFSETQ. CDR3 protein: CASGDSSTDTQYF. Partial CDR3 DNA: TGCGCCAGCGGCGACAGCAGCACAGATACG.

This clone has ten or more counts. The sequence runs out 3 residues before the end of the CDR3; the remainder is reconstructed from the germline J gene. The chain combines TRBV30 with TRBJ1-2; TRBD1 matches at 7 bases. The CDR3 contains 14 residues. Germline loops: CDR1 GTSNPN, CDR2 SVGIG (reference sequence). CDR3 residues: CAWSLQGRGFDYTF. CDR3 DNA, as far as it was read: TGTGCCTGGAGTCTACAGGGGAGAGGGTTTGAC.

The CDR3 region is CASSPRLAGITDTYTF. Partial CDR3 DNA: TGTGCCAGCTCACCAAGACTAGCGGGCATCACAGATACC. The V and J genes are TRBV18 and TRBJ1-2; D gene uncertain. Sequencing ends 3 residues short of the CDR3 end; the germline J gene provides the rest. CDR3 length: 16 residues. The V gene's germline CDR1 is KGHSH and CDR2 LQKENI.

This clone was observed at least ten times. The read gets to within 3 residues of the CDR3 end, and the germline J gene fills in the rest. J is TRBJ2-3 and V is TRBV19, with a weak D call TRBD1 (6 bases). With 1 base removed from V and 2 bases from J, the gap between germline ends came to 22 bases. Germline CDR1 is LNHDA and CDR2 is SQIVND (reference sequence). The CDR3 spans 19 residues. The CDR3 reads CASSIGVGRGRIFTDTQYF. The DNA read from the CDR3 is TGTGCCAGTAGTATAGGGGTAGGCAGGGGACGGATATTCACAGATACG. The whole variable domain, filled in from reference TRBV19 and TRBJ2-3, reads DGGITQSPKYLFRKEGQNVTLSCEQNLNHDAMYWYRQDPGQGLRLIYYSQIVNDFQKGDIAEGYSVSREKKESFPLTVTSAQKNPTAFYLCASSIGVGRGRIFTDTQYFGPGTRLTVL.

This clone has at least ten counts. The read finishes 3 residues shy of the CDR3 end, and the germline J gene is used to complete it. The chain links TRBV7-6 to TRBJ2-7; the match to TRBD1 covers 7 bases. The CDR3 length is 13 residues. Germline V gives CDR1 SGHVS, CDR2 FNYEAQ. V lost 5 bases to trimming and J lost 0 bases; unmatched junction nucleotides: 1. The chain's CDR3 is CASSRDSSYEQYF. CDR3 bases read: TGTGCCAGCAGCCGGGACAGCTCCTACGAG. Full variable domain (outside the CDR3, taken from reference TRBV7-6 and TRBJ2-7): GAGVSQSPRYKVTKRGQDVALRCDPISGHVSLYWYRQALGQGPEFLTYFNYEAQQDKSGLPNDRFSAERPEGSISTLTIQRTEQRDSAMYRCASSRDSSYEQYFGPGTRLTVT.

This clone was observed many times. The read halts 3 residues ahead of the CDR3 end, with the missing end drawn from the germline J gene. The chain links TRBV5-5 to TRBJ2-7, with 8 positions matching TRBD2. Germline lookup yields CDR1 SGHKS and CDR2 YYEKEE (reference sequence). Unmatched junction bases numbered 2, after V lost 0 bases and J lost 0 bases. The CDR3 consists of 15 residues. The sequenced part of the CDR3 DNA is TGTGCCAGCAGCTTGGGCGGGGGGAGCTCCTACGAG. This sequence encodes CASSLGGGSSYE. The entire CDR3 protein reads CASSLGGGSSYEQYF.

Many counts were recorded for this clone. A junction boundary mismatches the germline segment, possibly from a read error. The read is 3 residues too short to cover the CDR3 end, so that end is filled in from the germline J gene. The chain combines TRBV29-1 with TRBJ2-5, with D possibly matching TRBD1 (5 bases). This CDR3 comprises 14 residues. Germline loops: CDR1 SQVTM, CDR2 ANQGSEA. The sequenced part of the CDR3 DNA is TGCAGCATCCCCCGTGGGGCCCAACAAGGGACC. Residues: CSIPRGAQQGT. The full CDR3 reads CSIPRGAQQGTQYF.

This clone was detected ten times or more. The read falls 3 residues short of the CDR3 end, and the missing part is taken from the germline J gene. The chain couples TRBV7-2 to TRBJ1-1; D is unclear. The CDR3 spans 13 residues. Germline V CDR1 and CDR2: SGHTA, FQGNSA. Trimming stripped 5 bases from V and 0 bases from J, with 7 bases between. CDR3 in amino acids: CASSPHMNTEAFF. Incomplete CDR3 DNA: TGTGCCAGCAGCCCACATATGAACACTGAA.

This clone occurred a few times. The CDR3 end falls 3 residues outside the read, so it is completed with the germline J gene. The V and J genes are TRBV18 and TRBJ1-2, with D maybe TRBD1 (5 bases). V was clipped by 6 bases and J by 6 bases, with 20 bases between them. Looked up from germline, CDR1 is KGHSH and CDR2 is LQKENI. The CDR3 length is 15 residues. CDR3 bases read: TGTGCCAGCTCCCCCGCGGGACTGCACCCAAATGGC. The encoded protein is CASSPAGLHPNG. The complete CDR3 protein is CASSPAGLHPNGYTF.

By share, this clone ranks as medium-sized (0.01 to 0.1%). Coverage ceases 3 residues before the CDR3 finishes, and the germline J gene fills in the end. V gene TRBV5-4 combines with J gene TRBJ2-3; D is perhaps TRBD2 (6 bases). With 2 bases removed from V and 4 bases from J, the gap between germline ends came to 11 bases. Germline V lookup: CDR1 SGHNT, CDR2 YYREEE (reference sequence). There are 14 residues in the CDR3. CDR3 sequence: CASSLPGGADTQYF. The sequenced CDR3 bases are TGTGCCAGCAGCTTACCCGGGGGAGCAGATACG.

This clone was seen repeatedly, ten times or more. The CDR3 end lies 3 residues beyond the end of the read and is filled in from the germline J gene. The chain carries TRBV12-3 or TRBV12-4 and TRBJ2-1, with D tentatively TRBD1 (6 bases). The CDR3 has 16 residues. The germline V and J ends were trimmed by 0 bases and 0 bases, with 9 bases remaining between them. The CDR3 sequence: CASSLAGAISYNEQFF. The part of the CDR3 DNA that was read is TGTGCCAGCAGTTTAGCGGGGGCCATCTCCTACAATGAG.

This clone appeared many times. The DNA read from the CDR3 is TGTGCCAGCAACACCAACGTTGTGGATACG. Amino acid sequence: CASNTNVVDT. The entire CDR3 sequence reads CASNTNVVDTQYF. V gene TRBV9 combines with J gene TRBJ2-3, with unresolved D. The read finishes 3 residues shy of the CDR3 end, and the germline J gene is used to complete it. Per the germline V gene, CDR1 is SGDLS and CDR2 is YYNGEE. This CDR3 has 13 amino acids. Trimming removed 6 bases at V and 6 bases at J, with 14 bases between. Together with reference TRBV9 and TRBJ2-3, the CDR3 gives the full variable domain: DSGVTQTPKHLITATGQRVTLRCSPRSGDLSVYWYQQSLDQGLQFLIQYYNGEERAKGNILERFSAQQFPDLHSELNLSSLELGDSALYFCASNTNVVDTQYFGPGTRLTVL.

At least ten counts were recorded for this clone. The CDR3 DNA, read in part, is TGTGCCAGCAGTGAAGCGCAGGAGGGGGCGGGTCAGCCC. It specifies CASSEAQEGAGQP. The complete CDR3 protein is CASSEAQEGAGQPQHF. The genes are TRBV2 and TRBJ1-5, with 7 positions matching TRBD1. The DNA ends 3 residues before the CDR3 does, and the rest of the CDR3 is filled in from the germline J gene. The CDR3 loop spans 16 amino acids. Germline lookup yields CDR1 SNHLY and CDR2 FYNNEI. Trimming removed 0 bases from V and 6 bases from J; junction bases left unmatched: 8.

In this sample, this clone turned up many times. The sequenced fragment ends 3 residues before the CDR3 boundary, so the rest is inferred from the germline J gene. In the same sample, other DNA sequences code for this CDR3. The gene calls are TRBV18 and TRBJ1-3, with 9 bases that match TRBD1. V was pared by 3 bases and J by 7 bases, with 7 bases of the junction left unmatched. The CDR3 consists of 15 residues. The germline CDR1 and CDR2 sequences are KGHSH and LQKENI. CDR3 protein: CASSPAIGTGNTIYF. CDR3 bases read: TGTGCCAGCTCACCTGCAATAGGGACAGGGAACACC.